This T cell receptor (beta chain) originates from a study of CD8 T cells in Susac syndrome. Random-hexamer reverse transcription was applied to roughly 0.45 to 1 ug RNA. TCRdb reprocessed the immunoSEQ multiplex PCR reads via MiXCR and lists one record per CDR3 protein. The table includes some 140,000 distinct CDR3 sequences, approximately 89% detected once. The germline gives CDR1 MNHEY, CDR2 SVGAGI. The germline V and J ends were trimmed by 4 bases and 11 bases, with 11 bases remaining between them. This CDR3 contains 11 residues. The V call is TRBV6-5, the J call TRBJ1-1, with D maybe TRBD1 (5 bases). Sequenced material: CD8+ T cells from PBMCs. The receptor was derived from a human donor with multiple sclerosis. Written as DNA, the CDR3 is TGTGCCAGCAGTTCCTGGGGGGATGCTTTCTTT. Amino acid sequence: CASSSWGDAFF.